Listed below are T cell receptor beta chains from one sample, sequenced in a study of CD8 T cells in Susac syndrome. TCRdb independently ran MiXCR on the immunoSEQ multiplex PCR reads; one entry per CDR3 protein. In the table there are 75,000 to 100,000 distinct CDR3 sequences, 85% to 95% of which are singletons. The sequenced material came from CD8+ T cells from PBMCs. All receptors derive from a human donor in good health. CDR3s include the opening cysteine and the closing phenylalanine or tryptophan. Each record gives: D gene, CDR3 length, V gene, CDR3 protein. D genes are given only for firm matches.

NA | 12 | TRBV4-1 | CASSETRHGYTF
NA | 13 | TRBV12-3/TRBV12-4 | CASQPGNKNIQYF
TRBD1 | 14 | TRBV4-1 | CASSQDRTPTGTTF
NA | 13 | TRBV15 | CATSRSKYNEQFF
NA | 14 | TRBV10-2 | CASSEGDRRYGYTF
TRBD2 | 14 | TRBV9 | CASSVDLAGNEQFF
NA | 13 | TRBV6-2/TRBV6-3 | CASKLTSYNEQFF
TRBD2 | 16 | TRBV24-1 | CATSEGLAGLQETQYF
NA | 13 | TRBV2 | CAIVEGVMGEQYF
TRBD1 | 16 | TRBV7-9 | CASSSAGQGGTYEQYF
NA | 13 | TRBV4-3 | CASSPTNTGELFF
TRBD1 | 20 | TRBV6-5 | CASSYGRQGYQMPLGDEQFF
TRBD2 | 15 | TRBV7-3 | CASSLRREGNNEQFF
TRBD2 | 16 | TRBV20-1 | CSARDLLLAENNEQFF
NA | 16 | TRBV3-1 | CASTPERGANGDTQYF
NA | 14 | TRBV9 | CASSVATGRPEQYF
NA | 17 | TRBV20-1 | CSASFADSRLLNQPQHF
TRBD1 | 14 | TRBV3-1 | CASSGTEIYNEQFF
NA | 13 | TRBV3-1 | CASSQNVKETQYF
NA | 12 | TRBV2 | CASRGTGNEQYF
NA | 14 | TRBV7-8 | CASSLEAGSTEAFF
NA | 14 | TRBV4-1 | CASSYPLGETEAFF
TRBD1 | 15 | TRBV19 | CASRWDRGDAGELFF
TRBD2 | 17 | TRBV11-2 | CASSSPTSGYTHNEQFF
TRBD2 | 15 | TRBV28 | CASSSIAGGLETQYF
NA | 16 | TRBV9 | CASSVGDTLNTGELFF
TRBD1 | 16 | TRBV6-4 | CASRKPRQGANYGYTF
TRBD2 | 15 | TRBV7-8 | CASSPRRGDSYEQYF
NA | 14 | TRBV4-1 | CASSQPVTANEQFF
NA | 14 | TRBV11-2 | CASRTTNANTEAFF
NA | 17 | TRBV19 | CASSIVPTPFTNTEAFF
TRBD2 | 14 | TRBV20-1 | CSARELAVGNEQFF
NA | 15 | TRBV7-9 | CASSAVTPKSPEAFF
TRBD2 | 14 | TRBV11-2 | CASSGGESPYEQYF
NA | 13 | TRBV15 | CATSDFGGNTIYF
NA | 12 | TRBV4-3 | CASSQRQETQYF
TRBD1 | 14 | TRBV28 | CASSSGQWNSPLHF
TRBD1 | 17 | TRBV20-1 | CSARFRAPRDRTDGYTF
TRBD1 | 15 | TRBV24-1 | CATSDLRTGDNEQFF
TRBD1 | 17 | TRBV2 | CASTSGTGDPSNQPQHF
NA | 11 | TRBV29-1 | CSVGRAYEQYF
NA | 14 | TRBV4-3 | CASSQDTLSYGYTF
TRBD1 | 13 | TRBV20-1 | CSETGDGYNEQFF
TRBD1 | 14 | TRBV5-1 | CASSLGQGGTEAFF
TRBD1 | 14 | TRBV29-1 | CSVSGQGALDTQYF
NA | 13 | TRBV29-1 | CSVDGRDSYEQYF